This T cell receptor beta chain comes out of a study of blood T cell repertoires in COVID-19. On the study more broadly: The United States, Italy and Spain provided the acute and convalescent COVID-19 samples.

As processed by the authors: Cell counts per sample came from amplifying reference gene primers. Measured with immunoSEQ multiplex PCR; TCRdb has only the in-frame clones, and not every one. The V and J calls and clone size were taken over from that table, and D and trimming were inferred from the DNA. The sample yields some 200,000 clones, under 85% seen once. V lost 10 bases, J lost 2 bases, and 12 bases lay in between. The CDR3 consists of 13 residues. Per germline, CDR1 MDHEN and CDR2 SYDVKM. Enrolment of Seattle patients took place during active infection, and they were followed longitudinally. The sequencing input was peripheral blood. The gene calls are TRBV28 and TRBJ2-1, with D uncertain. The TCR originated in an elderly woman with COVID-19, enrolled during active disease. CDR3 sequence reads: CANPRSAYNEQFF. In nucleotides, the CDR3 is TGTGCCAACCCCCGGTCGGCCTACAATGAGCAGTTCTTC.